This TCR beta chain appears in the sequencing data of a study of cytomegalovirus exposure and HLA in healthy donors. Study-wide results and limits: In a later analysis, first-cohort TCR clusters were found to tend to co-occur in the 130 or so validation repertoires. It was confirmed in vitro that a few of the CMV-associated chains were specific for CMV antigens.

Libraries were prepared by immunoSEQ multiplex PCR; TCRdb keeps only in-frame clonotypes and omits some of them. The table shows 85,000 to 130,000 clones, with roughly nine tenths occurring only once. V was clipped by 1 base and J by 1 base, with 7 bases between them. The CDR3 is 14 amino acids. Germline V gene lookup returns CDR1 MNHEY and CDR2 SVGAGI. This clone was seen a single time. Its antigen is unknown. The sequence came from a woman between 18 and 29 years old in good health and CMV-seropositive. Specimen: PBMCs. V and J are TRBV6-5 and TRBJ1-1; D not resolved. CDR3 residues: CASSYLTPNTEAFF. Here the CDR3 DNA reads TGTGCCAGCAGTTACTTAACACCGAACACTGAAGCTTTCTTT.